This passage covers 4 T cell receptor beta chains from one sample sequenced in a study of T cell responses to AZD1222 COVID-19 vaccine (TCRdb year 2021). The method was the immunoSEQ multiplex PCR assay. TCRdb's version of the immuneACCESS table is confined to in-frame rearrangements and falls short of the full clone set. An unresolved V gene accounts for under half of the shortfall where checked; the remainder is of unknown origin. Here the sample has approximately 84,000 clones; 85% to 90% occur a single time. Of the sample, 31% falls within the top ten clones. The time point label, as the study defines it: baseline before first vaccination. Source: peripheral blood, taken on day 0 of AZD1222 vaccination. The receptors were gathered from an adult in good health.

This chain connects TRBV27 to TRBJ2-5; D gene uncertain. V lost 2 bases and J 7 bases, leaving 11 bases between the germline ends. CDR3 length: 13 amino acids. CDR1 MNHEY and CDR2 SMNVEV come from the germline V gene (reference sequence). Here the CDR3 DNA reads TGTGCCAGCAGTTTAGGCGGTTTCGGGACCCAGTACTTC. Encoded protein: CASSLGGFGTQYF.

This clone was picked up one time. This chain connects TRBV6-5 to TRBJ2-2; D remains unclear. CDR1 MNHEY and CDR2 SVGAGI come from the germline V gene. The V end was cut by 4 bases, the J end by 6 bases, with 12 bases between. The CDR3 extends over 14 amino acids. CDR3 DNA sequence: TGTGCCAGCAGTTGGATGCAAGGGCCCGGGGAGCTGTTTTTT. Translating it yields CASSWMQGPGELFF.

The genes are TRBV28 and TRBJ1-6, with a possible D match to TRBD1 (5 bases). Germline V gene data show CDR1 as MDHEN and CDR2 as SYDVKM. V was shortened by 1 base and J by 12 bases, with 13 bases between the two germline ends. The CDR3 consists of 14 residues. The CDR3 coding sequence is TGTGCCAGCAGTTTATCGGGGCGGGGGAGACCCCTCCACTTT. Translating it yields CASSLSGRGRPLHF.

This clone was found once. This chain connects TRBV6-2 or TRBV6-3 to TRBJ1-1; D gene uncertain. Germline assignment: CDR1 MNHEY and CDR2 SVGEGT. The CDR3 extends over 15 amino acids. Deletions cut 2 bases from V and 2 bases from J, with 12 bases between. DNA of the CDR3: TGTGCCAGCAGTTACCCGAGTTGGGGAAACACTGAAGCTTTCTTT. Its protein product is CASSYPSWGNTEAFF.